This T cell receptor beta chain derives from a study of regulatory T cells in long-lasting Graves disease. Study-wide background: Disease was considered persistent Graves' disease after over 5 years of antithyroid drugs (with positive TSH receptor antibodies). Findings and limits, study-wide: Repertoires from persistent disease leaned toward TRBV28, TRBJ1-2 and TRBJ2-5.

The CDR3 is made up of 13 amino acids. V was trimmed by 8 bases and J by 3 bases, leaving 16 bases between them. CDR1 and CDR2 from the germline V gene are DFQATT and SNEGSKA (reference sequence). iRepertoire HTBI primers and Arm-PCR of CDR3 regions built TCR beta libraries. TCRdb reprocessed the multiplex PCR reads via MiXCR and lists one record per CDR3 protein. The sample includes 400,000 to 600,000 distinct CDR3 sequences, about 22% seen only once; the top ten take roughly 7%. As regards this clonotype: Its antigen is still unknown.

Documented time point: persistent/refractory GD, antithyroid drugs over 5 years with positive TRAb. PBMC-derived RNA was used for the TCR library. American Thyroid Association guidelines were used to diagnose Graves' disease. The sequence came from a female donor with Graves disease. The starting material was peripheral blood mononuclear cells (PBMCs), obtained when the disease was refractory, from a patient treated with antithyroid drugs. The J gene is TRBJ1-1, the V gene TRBV20-1, with D unclear. As DNA, the CDR3 is TGCAGTCAAGTTTTAGGATCGGACACTGAAGCTTTCTTT. Its protein product is CSQVLGSDTEAFF.